This T cell receptor (beta chain) is drawn from a study of T cell changes during pregnancy in multiple sclerosis. Clones were read by immunoSEQ multiplex PCR, and TCRdb kept only the in-frame ones, dropping some. This sample has 75,000 to 90,000 clones, with roughly 92% found just once. Germline-derived CDR1 and CDR2 are MNHEY and SVGAGI. The CDR3 sequence is 14 residues long. V shed 2 bases and J 4 bases; nucleotides not matched to a gene: 2. This sequence joins TRBV6-5 and TRBJ1-5, with 7 bases fitting TRBD1. Sequencing was performed on CD4+ T cells from peripheral blood mononuclear cells, taken before pregnancy. The sequence was obtained from a female donor with multiple sclerosis, enrolled in a pregnancy study. The CDR3 sequence: CASSYQTGNQPQHF. CDR3 DNA: TGTGCCAGCAGTTACCAGACAGGGAATCAGCCCCAGCATTTT.